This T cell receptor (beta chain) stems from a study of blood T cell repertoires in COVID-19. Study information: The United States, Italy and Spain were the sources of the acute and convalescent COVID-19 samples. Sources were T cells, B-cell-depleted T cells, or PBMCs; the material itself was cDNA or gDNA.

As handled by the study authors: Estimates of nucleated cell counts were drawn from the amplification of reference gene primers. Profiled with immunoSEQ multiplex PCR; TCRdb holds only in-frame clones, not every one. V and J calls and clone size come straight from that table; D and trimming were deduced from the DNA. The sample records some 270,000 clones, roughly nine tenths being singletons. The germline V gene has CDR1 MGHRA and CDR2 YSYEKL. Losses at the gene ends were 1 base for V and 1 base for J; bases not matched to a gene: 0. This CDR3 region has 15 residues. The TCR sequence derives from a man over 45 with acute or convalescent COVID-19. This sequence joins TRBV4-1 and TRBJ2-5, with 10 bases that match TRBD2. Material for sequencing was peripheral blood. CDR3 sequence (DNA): TGCGCCAGCAGCCAAGGGACTAGCGGCCAAGAGACCCAGTACTTC. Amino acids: CASSQGTSGQETQYF.